This T cell receptor beta chain was documented in a study of T cell responses to AZD1222 COVID-19 vaccine. Analysis merged second doses at about 4 or about 12 weeks. Data came from immunoSEQ multiplex PCR; TCRdb stores just in-frame clones and leaves some out. The table lists about 120,000 clones, under 95% of them singletons, with about 5% in the top ten. The sequence was obtained from an adult who received the AZD1222 COVID-19 vaccine. The sequencing used peripheral blood, collected 28 days after the second AZD1222 dose.

The CDR3 region is CASSFSATSVNEQFF. Here the CDR3 DNA reads TGTGCCAGCAGCTTTTCGGCGACTAGTGTCAATGAGCAGTTCTTC. The V and J genes are TRBV7-3 and TRBJ2-1, with a weak D call TRBD2 (6 bases). CDR1 and CDR2 from the germline V gene are SGHTA and FQGTGA. The CDR3 runs 15 residues. Trimming pared 3 bases from V and 6 bases from J, leaving 15 bases between.